Below are 4 T cell receptor beta chains sequenced from a single sample in a study of response to subunit inactivated influenza vaccine. TCRdb recomputed calls from the RT-PCR reads with MiXCR, one row per CDR3 protein. The data contain hundreds of thousands of distinct CDR3 sequences, around a sixth of them singletons. Specimen: PBMCs from blood, collected roughly 5 days after vaccination. Receptor source: a man aged 50-59 years who received an inactivated influenza vaccine.

Many counts were recorded for this clonotype. This chain links TRBV10-3 with TRBJ2-7; tentative D call: TRBD1 (6 bases). The CDR3 covers 12 residues. The V gene lost 3 bases and the J gene lost 3 bases, with 6 bases spanning the gap. Germline lookup yields CDR1 ENHRY and CDR2 SYGVKD. The CDR3 region has the DNA TGTGCCATCAGTGACAGGGGCTACGAGCAGTACTTC. Translated: CAISDRGYEQYF.

This clonotype has only a few counts. The V call is TRBV29-1, the J call TRBJ1-1; D is perhaps TRBD1 (5 bases). V was shortened by 3 bases and J by 1 base, with 9 bases between the two germline ends. Germline assignment: CDR1 SQVTM and CDR2 ANQGSEA. The CDR3 length is 13 residues. As DNA, the CDR3 is TGCAGCGTTGAGAGGCAGGGGAACACTGAAGCTTTCTTT. Translation: CSVERQGNTEAFF.

Only a few counts were recorded for this clonotype. The chain combines TRBV20-1 with TRBJ1-1, with D perhaps TRBD1 (5 bases). CDR1 DFQATT and CDR2 SNEGSKA come from the germline V gene (reference sequence). There are 13 residues in the CDR3. Trimming cost V 5 bases and J 3 bases, with 13 bases left between them. CDR3 in DNA: TGCAGTGCTGTCCCGGTGGGGGACACTGAAGCTTTCTTT. This encodes CSAVPVGDTEAFF.

This clonotype was seen only once. The gene calls are TRBV6-1 and TRBJ2-1; D is uncertain. Germline V lookup: CDR1 MNHNS, CDR2 SASEGT. The CDR3 totals 18 residues. V was trimmed by 2 bases and J by 4 bases, leaving 21 bases between them. Written as DNA, the CDR3 is TGTGCCAGCAGTGAAACGCGGAGTCCCCTTCGACTTTACAATGAGCAGTTCTTC. This codes for CASSETRSPLRLYNEQFF.